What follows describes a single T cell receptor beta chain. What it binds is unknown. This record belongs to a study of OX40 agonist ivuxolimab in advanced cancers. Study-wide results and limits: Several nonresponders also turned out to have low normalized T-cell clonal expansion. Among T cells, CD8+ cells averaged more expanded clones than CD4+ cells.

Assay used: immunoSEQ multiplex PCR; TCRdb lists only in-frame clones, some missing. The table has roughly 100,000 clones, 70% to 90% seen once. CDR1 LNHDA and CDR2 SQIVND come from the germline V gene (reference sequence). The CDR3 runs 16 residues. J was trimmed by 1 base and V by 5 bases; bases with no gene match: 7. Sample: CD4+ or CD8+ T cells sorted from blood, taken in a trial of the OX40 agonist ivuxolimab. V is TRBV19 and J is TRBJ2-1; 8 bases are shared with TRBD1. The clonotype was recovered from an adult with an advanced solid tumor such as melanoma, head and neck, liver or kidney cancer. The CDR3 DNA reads TGTGCCAGTAGTCCTAGGACAGGGAAATCCTACAATGAGCAGTTCTTC. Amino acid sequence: CASSPRTGKSYNEQFF.